Below are 14 T cell receptor beta chains sequenced from a single sample in a study of blood T cell repertoires in COVID-19. Sequencing was performed with immunoSEQ multiplex PCR; in TCRdb, only in-frame clones are kept and a portion is missing. This sample has under 300,000 clones, with 80% to 90% found just once. The sequenced sample was peripheral blood. These receptors originate from a woman aged 70-85 years with acute or convalescent COVID-19.

This chain joins TRBV5-6 and TRBJ1-2, with TRBD1 matching 7 bases. The CDR3 sequence is 12 residues long. CDR1 and CDR2 (germline): SGHDT, YYEEEE. With V trimmed by 0 bases and J by 13 bases, 6 bases remained unmatched. CDR3 sequence: CASSLGPTGFTF. The CDR3 nucleotides read TGTGCCAGCAGCTTGGGCCCGACAGGGTTCACCTTC.

The genes are TRBV19 and TRBJ2-7; a weak D match, TRBD1 (6 bases). The CDR3 loop spans 13 amino acids. The germline V gene has CDR1 LNHDA and CDR2 SQIVND (reference sequence). V was shortened by 1 base and J by 3 bases, with 7 bases between the two germline ends. The CDR3: CASSIVTGYEQYF. CDR3 DNA sequence: TGTGCCAGTAGTATAGTGACAGGCTACGAGCAGTACTTC.

V and J are TRBV11-2 and TRBJ2-5, with 8 bases that match TRBD1. V shed 5 bases, J shed 7 bases, and the junction held 9 bases outside the gene matches. This CDR3 has 14 residues. Germline V gene sequence: CDR1 SGHAT, CDR2 FQNNGV. The CDR3: CASSQTGAGRTQYF. For the CDR3, the DNA is TGTGCCAGCAGCCAGACAGGGGCGGGGAGGACCCAGTACTTC.

This chain joins TRBV27 and TRBJ2-7, with 10 bases matching TRBD1. Germline V gene sequence: CDR1 MNHEY, CDR2 SMNVEV (reference sequence). The J segment lost 6 bases and the V segment lost 6 bases, leaving 14 bases of the junction unmatched. The CDR3 runs 16 residues. The CDR3: CASSRTQGQGTSEQYF. In DNA, the CDR3 is TGTGCCAGCAGCCGAACTCAGGGACAGGGGACAAGCGAGCAGTACTTC.

The chain joins TRBV19 to TRBJ2-7, with D possibly TRBD2 on 6 matching bases. The germline V gene encodes CDR1 LNHDA and CDR2 SQIVND (reference sequence). The CDR3 has 16 residues. V was clipped by 11 bases and J by 3 bases, with 26 bases between them. CDR3 region: CALYRSGRDSDYEQYF. DNA for the CDR3: TGTGCCCTTTATCGTTCCGGGAGAGATTCGGACTACGAGCAGTACTTC.

The J gene is TRBJ1-2, the V gene TRBV7-3; D is perhaps TRBD1 (5 bases). This CDR3 has 13 residues. Trimming removed 6 bases from V and 5 bases from J, with 13 bases in between. Germline CDR1 SGHTA, CDR2 FQGTGA. CDR3 DNA: TGTGCCAGCAGTCAATCTGGGGGGTATGGCTACACCTTC. It yields the protein CASSQSGGYGYTF.

The V call is TRBV4-1, the J call TRBJ2-5; 9 bases agree with TRBD2. The CDR3 is made up of 15 amino acids. J lost 7 bases, V lost 4 bases, and 10 bases had no gene match. Germline CDR1 MGHRA, CDR2 YSYEKL. The CDR3 reads CASSPTGLAGGTQYF. The CDR3 nucleotides read TGCGCCAGCAGCCCGACGGGACTAGCCGGGGGGACCCAGTACTTC.

In this sample, this clone turned up a few times. The rearrangement uses TRBV6-6 and TRBJ1-6; a weak D match, TRBD1 (5 bases). Germline V gives CDR1 MNHNY, CDR2 SVGAGI (reference sequence). Trimming removed 3 bases at V and 7 bases at J, with 10 bases between. The CDR3 length is 14 residues. CDR3 coding DNA: TGTGCCAGCAGTTATGACAGCTTGAATTCACCCCTCCACTTT. Translating it yields CASSYDSLNSPLHF.

This clone was detected only a few times. The chain has TRBV29-1 and TRBJ1-2; D is unresolved. The CDR3 loop spans 11 amino acids. Germline CDR1 is SQVTM and CDR2 is ANQGSEA. Trimming took off 6 bases at V and 6 bases at J, with 11 bases between the two ends. The DNA of the CDR3 is TGCAGCGTCAAAGCCGCGGATGGCTACACCTTC. Translation gives CSVKAADGYTF.

The genes are TRBV10-2 and TRBJ1-4; D ambiguous. The CDR3 runs to 12 residues. Germline V CDR1 and CDR2: WSHSY, SAAADI. The germline V and J ends were trimmed by 3 bases and 10 bases, with 9 bases remaining between them. The CDR3 loop reads CASSEPAGKLFF. For the CDR3, the DNA is TGCGCCAGCAGTGAACCGGCGGGAAAACTGTTTTTT.

CDR3 nucleotides: TGTGCCAGCACCCTTGCAGGGGCGGCTTATGGCTACACCTTC. Translation gives CASTLAGAAYGYTF. This sequence joins TRBV2 and TRBJ1-2; a possible D gene is TRBD1 (6 bases). Trimming cost V 7 bases and J 5 bases, with 17 bases left between them. This CDR3 has 14 residues. Germline CDR1 SNHLY, CDR2 FYNNEI.

The chain is built from TRBV6-1 and TRBJ2-7; TRBD1 aligns across 7 bases. CDR1 is MNHNS and CDR2 is SASEGT in the germline V gene. J gave up 4 bases and V 0 bases, and 3 bases lay outside the gene matches. This CDR3 comprises 14 residues. This CDR3 is CASSEASRGYEQYF. DNA for the CDR3: TGTGCCAGCAGTGAAGCTAGCAGGGGGTACGAGCAGTACTTC.

This clone was detected a few times. V usage is TRBV2 and J usage is TRBJ1-5; tentative D call: TRBD1 (5 bases). The germline V and J ends were trimmed by 9 bases and 6 bases, with 9 bases remaining between them. The CDR3 extends over 11 amino acids. Germline assignment: CDR1 SNHLY and CDR2 FYNNEI. This chain's CDR3 is CASRGGQPQHF. The CDR3 bases are TGTGCCAGTCGGGGGGGTCAGCCCCAGCATTTT.

This clone was picked up one time. This rearrangement joins TRBV6-5 to TRBJ2-7; tentative D call: TRBD1 (6 bases). CDR3 length: 13 amino acids. Germline assignment: CDR1 MNHEY and CDR2 SVGAGI. V gave up 6 bases and J gave up 1 base, with 10 bases separating them. The CDR3: CASRYRESYEQYF. The CDR3 DNA follows: TGTGCCAGCAGGTACAGGGAGTCCTACGAGCAGTACTTC.